The 25 T cell receptor beta chains below come from one sample, sequenced in a study of cytomegalovirus exposure and HLA in healthy donors. Vbeta (60) and Jbeta (13) primers were used in the PCR. The data were produced by immunoSEQ multiplex PCR, yet TCRdb's version contains in-frame clones alone and is incomplete. The sample includes some 96,000 clones, around 77% of them seen just once. Material for sequencing was PBMCs. These receptors were collected from a woman aged 55-70 years in good health and CMV-seropositive.

The rearrangement links TRBV6-1 to TRBJ2-1; TRBD2 might be the D (6 bases). V gave up 3 bases and J gave up 4 bases, with 13 bases separating them. The CDR3 consists of 15 residues. Germline lookup yields CDR1 MNHNS and CDR2 SASEGT. CDR3 bases: TGTGCCAGCAGTGATTCCTGGGGGGAATACAATGAGCAGTTCTTC. The encoded protein is CASSDSWGEYNEQFF.

The rearrangement joins TRBV7-9 to TRBJ2-1; D may be TRBD2 (5 bases). Germline V gene data show CDR1 as SEHNR and CDR2 as FQNEAQ (reference sequence). The CDR3 length is 13 residues. Trimming took off 4 bases at V and 2 bases at J, with 6 bases between the two ends. CDR3: CASSSGTYNEQFF. The CDR3 DNA is TGTGCCAGCAGCTCCGGGACCTACAATGAGCAGTTCTTC.

This chain connects TRBV5-1 to TRBJ1-6; 7 nucleotides align to TRBD1. The CDR3 is 16 amino acids. In germline, CDR1 is SGHRS, CDR2 YFSETQ. Trimming removed 3 bases from V and 6 bases from J; junction bases left unmatched: 9. In nucleotides, the CDR3 is TGCGCCAGCAGCTCCTCCGGGACAGACTCTAATTCACCCCTCCACTTT. It translates to CASSSSGTDSNSPLHF.

DNA for the CDR3: TGCGCCAGCAGCTCCCGACAGGGATGGACGAACACTGAAGCTTTCTTT. It is translated as CASSSRQGWTNTEAFF. V usage is TRBV5-1 and J usage is TRBJ1-1; 7 bases match TRBD1. Germline V lookup: CDR1 SGHRS, CDR2 YFSETQ. The CDR3 has 16 residues. V shed 3 bases and J 1 base; nucleotides not matched to a gene: 9.

V and J are TRBV18 and TRBJ2-2, with 7 bases aligning to TRBD1. The J segment lost 6 bases and the V segment lost 0 bases, leaving 4 bases of the junction unmatched. Germline lookup yields CDR1 KGHSH and CDR2 LQKENI. The CDR3 is 15 residues long. The CDR3 loop is CASSPPGQHAGELFF. The CDR3 DNA follows: TGTGCCAGCTCACCACCGGGACAGCACGCCGGGGAGCTGTTTTTT.

The chain joins TRBV19 to TRBJ2-1, with 10 positions matching TRBD1. CDR3 size: 16 residues. Trimming took 3 bases from V and 7 from J; bases not matched to a gene: 9. Germline assignment: CDR1 LNHDA and CDR2 SQIVND (reference sequence). The CDR3, as DNA: TGTGCCAGTAGTATTCCGGGACAGGGGTCCGGGAATGAGCAGTTCTTC. It translates to CASSIPGQGSGNEQFF.

This clone was counted a few times. CDR3 amino acids: CASSQDVRQGGTEAFF. In DNA form, the CDR3 reads TGTGCCAGCAGCCAAGATGTCAGGCAGGGAGGAACTGAAGCTTTCTTT. This chain links TRBV4-2 with TRBJ1-1, with a tentative D call TRBD1 (5 bases). The V gene lost 0 bases and the J gene lost 5 bases, with 16 bases spanning the gap. Germline CDR1 reads LGHNA; CDR2 reads YNFKEQ. The CDR3 length is 16 residues.

This clone was seen a single time. J is TRBJ2-1 and V is TRBV18; 8 nucleotides line up with TRBD2. The germline CDR1 and CDR2 sequences are KGHSH and LQKENI. CDR3 length: 18 residues. V trimming: 2 bases; J trimming: 4 bases; junction bases outside the gene matches: 13. CDR3 DNA: TGTGCCAGCTCACCATGGCCTTTGGTAGCGGGAATTTACAATGAGCAGTTCTTC. Translating it yields CASSPWPLVAGIYNEQFF.

The chain has TRBV2 and TRBJ1-5; D may be TRBD1 (6 bases). With 5 bases removed from V and 5 bases from J, the gap between germline ends came to 13 bases. This CDR3 has 14 amino acids. Germline lookup yields CDR1 SNHLY and CDR2 FYNNEI. The CDR3 sequence: CASSQQGTYQPQHF. The DNA of the CDR3 is TGTGCCAGCAGTCAACAGGGAACTTATCAGCCCCAGCATTTT.

The rearrangement uses TRBV5-6 and TRBJ1-1; TRBD1 aligns across 7 bases. This CDR3 is 15 amino acids long. With 2 bases clipped from V and 8 bases from J, the junction kept 12 bases outside the gene matches. Germline loops: CDR1 SGHDT, CDR2 YYEEEE. CDR3 nucleotide sequence: TGTGCCAGCAGCTTACTTAGACAGGGCGTGCAAGAAGCTTTCTTT. This gives the protein CASSLLRQGVQEAFF.

This clone showed up just once. V usage is TRBV9 and J usage is TRBJ1-4, with 7 positions matching TRBD1. The CDR3 contains 16 residues. Germline V lookup: CDR1 SGDLS, CDR2 YYNGEE. Trimming cost V 3 bases and J 0 bases; bases outside gene matches: 5. The CDR3 sequence: CASSAGDRATNEKLFF. The CDR3 bases are TGTGCCAGCAGCGCTGGGGACAGAGCAACTAATGAAAAACTGTTTTTT.

This sequence joins TRBV4-1 and TRBJ2-7; 10 nucleotides agree with TRBD2. Trimming at V came to 1 base and at J to 3 bases, leaving 0 bases not matched to a gene. Germline V gene lookup returns CDR1 MGHRA and CDR2 YSYEKL. This CDR3 comprises 14 residues. The CDR3 DNA sequence: TGCGCCAGCAGCCAAGGGACTAGCGGCTACGAGCAGTACTTC. It is translated as CASSQGTSGYEQYF.

The chain employs TRBV19 and TRBJ2-3, with 7 bases identical to TRBD2. The V segment lost 6 bases and the J segment 7 bases; nucleotides outside the gene matches: 13. Germline V gives CDR1 LNHDA, CDR2 SQIVND (reference sequence). This CDR3 spans 15 amino acids. The CDR3 reads CASRPLAALTNTQYF. The CDR3, as DNA: TGTGCCAGTAGGCCCCTAGCGGCTCTAACAAATACGCAGTATTTT.

The chain employs TRBV6-1 and TRBJ2-2; no definite D call. Germline CDR1 is MNHNS and CDR2 is SASEGT. This CDR3 has 13 residues. Between the trimmed V and J ends, which lost 4 bases and 6 bases, there was a span of 9 bases. The CDR3 DNA is TGTGCCAGCAGTGGAATGTCAGCCGGGGAGCTGTTTTTT. It encodes CASSGMSAGELFF.

This clone appeared once. Sequence at one end of the junction differs from germline and may be a read error. The chain carries TRBV9 and TRBJ2-7; D tentatively fits TRBD1 or TRBD2 (5 bases each). This CDR3 spans 16 amino acids. Germline V lookup: CDR1 SGDLS, CDR2 YYNGEE. The CDR3 region has the DNA TGTGCCGGCAGCGTAGGGGCTAGCTTCAGCTCCTACGAGCAGTACTTC. Its protein product is CAGSVGASFSSYEQYF.

The sample holds one count of this clone. The chain recombines TRBV9 with TRBJ2-5, with D tentatively TRBD2 (6 bases). This CDR3 region has 16 residues. Germline V lookup: CDR1 SGDLS, CDR2 YYNGEE. Trimming pared 2 bases from V and 5 bases from J, leaving 19 bases between. CDR3 in amino acids: CASSVGGLTLRETQYF. As DNA, the CDR3 is TGTGCCAGCAGCGTTGGGGGACTCACCCTACGGGAGACCCAGTACTTC.

V gene TRBV7-9 combines with J gene TRBJ1-4, with D perhaps matching TRBD1 (5 bases). The germline gives CDR1 SEHNR, CDR2 FQNEAQ (reference sequence). V was pared by 5 bases and J by 3 bases, with 13 bases between. CDR3 size: 15 residues. The chain's CDR3 is CASSPGGTANEKLFF. DNA for the CDR3: TGTGCCAGCAGCCCGGGGGGTACGGCTAATGAAAAACTGTTTTTT.

The V gene is TRBV18, the J gene TRBJ2-5; D is possibly TRBD2 (5 bases). The length of the CDR3 is 14 residues. Germline lookup yields CDR1 KGHSH and CDR2 LQKENI. The germline V and J ends were trimmed by 0 bases and 9 bases, with 14 bases remaining between them. CDR3 sequence (DNA): TGTGCCAGCTCACCACCCACTAGTAATCTTGCCCAGTACTTC. Protein sequence: CASSPPTSNLAQYF.

The rearrangement joins TRBV5-6 to TRBJ2-1; 9 bases map to TRBD1. The CDR3 covers 14 residues. Germline-derived CDR1 and CDR2 are SGHDT and YYEEEE. The J segment lost 6 bases and the V segment lost 4 bases, leaving 5 bases of the junction unmatched. CDR3 DNA: TGTGCCAGCAGCGAAACAGGGGGCCCCAATGAGCAGTTCTTC. This sequence encodes CASSETGGPNEQFF.

This chain joins TRBV6-1 and TRBJ2-1, with 9 bases aligning to TRBD2. CDR3 size: 17 residues. V dropped 4 bases and J dropped 8; count of bases not matched to a gene: 15. The germline V gene has CDR1 MNHNS and CDR2 SASEGT. CDR3 sequence (DNA): TGTGCCAGCAGTGTCCAACTAAGCGGGAGGAATTTATATGAGCAGTTCTTC. It is translated as CASSVQLSGRNLYEQFF.

The chain links TRBV15 to TRBJ1-5; perhaps TRBD1 as D (6 bases). This CDR3 has 17 residues. Germline lookup yields CDR1 LNHNV and CDR2 YYDKDF (reference sequence). Trimming left V 3 bases short and J 0 bases short, with 15 bases between. CDR3 in DNA: TGTGCCACCAGCAGGTCGGACAGCGTTTATAGCAATCAGCCCCAGCATTTT. Translated: CATSRSDSVYSNQPQHF.

The CDR3 region is CASSEYRGRPNGYTF. DNA of the CDR3: TGTGCCAGCAGCGAGTACAGGGGGCGACCTAATGGCTACACCTTC. The V and J genes are TRBV7-9 and TRBJ1-2, with 9 bases identical to TRBD1. The CDR3 runs 15 residues. V was pared by 5 bases and J by 6 bases, with 10 bases of the junction left unmatched. Germline lookup yields CDR1 SEHNR and CDR2 FQNEAQ (reference sequence).

The chain links TRBV6-1 to TRBJ2-3, with a possible D match to TRBD1 (5 bases). V gave up 7 bases and J gave up 0 bases, with 8 bases separating them. Per germline, CDR1 MNHNS and CDR2 SASEGT. The CDR3 contains 13 residues. The DNA for the CDR3 is TGTGCCAGCAAGGGGCCGAGCACAGATACGCAGTATTTT. Translated, it gives CASKGPSTDTQYF.

The rearrangement joins TRBV5-6 to TRBJ1-2; a weak D match, TRBD1 (6 bases). Germline V gene data show CDR1 as SGHDT and CDR2 as YYEEEE. The CDR3 length is 14 residues. Trimming removed 5 bases from V and 5 bases from J, with 16 bases in between. CDR3 loop: CASSLKTGLYGYTF. DNA for the CDR3: TGTGCCAGCAGTCTGAAGACAGGACTTTATGGCTACACCTTC. The complete variable domain, with remaining parts taken from reference TRBV5-6 and TRBJ1-2, reads DAGVTQSPTHLIKTRGQQVTLRCSPKSGHDTVSWYQQALGQGPQFIFQYYEEEERQRGNFPDRFSGHQFPNYSSELNVNALLLGDSALYLCASSLKTGLYGYTFGSGTRLTVV.

For this clone: One junction end does not reproduce the germline sequence, and a read error may be involved. This CDR3 is also generated by other DNA sequences in the sample. The rearrangement uses TRBV9 and TRBJ2-1, with 10 bases matching TRBD2. Germline values: CDR1 SGDLS, CDR2 YYNGEE. CDR3 length equals 16 residues. In DNA, the CDR3 is TGTGCTAGCAGCGTAGCTTCCACTAGCGGGATAACTGAGCAGTTCTTC. Translating it yields CASSVASTSGITEQFF.